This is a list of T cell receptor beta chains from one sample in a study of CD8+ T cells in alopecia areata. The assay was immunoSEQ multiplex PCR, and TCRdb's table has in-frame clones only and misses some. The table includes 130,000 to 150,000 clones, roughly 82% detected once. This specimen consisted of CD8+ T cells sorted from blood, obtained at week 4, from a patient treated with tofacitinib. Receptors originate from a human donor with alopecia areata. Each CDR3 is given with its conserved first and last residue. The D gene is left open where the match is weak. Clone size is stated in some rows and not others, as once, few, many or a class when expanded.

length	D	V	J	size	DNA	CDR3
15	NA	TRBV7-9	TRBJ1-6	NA	TGTGCCAGCAGTGGTGCGGCAGGAGCTAATTCACCCCTCCACTTT	CASSGAAGANSPLHF
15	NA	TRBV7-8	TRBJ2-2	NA	TGTGCCAGCAGCCGGGACGCCGCGAACACCGGGGAGCTGTTTTTT	CASSRDAANTGELFF
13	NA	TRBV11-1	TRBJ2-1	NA	TGTGCCAGCAGCCTTGGGACTTACAATGAGCAGTTCTTC	CASSLGTYNEQFF
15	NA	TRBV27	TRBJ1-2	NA	TGTGCCAGCAGTTTAGGAGGGGGAAAGGACTATGGCTACACCTTC	CASSLGGGKDYGYTF
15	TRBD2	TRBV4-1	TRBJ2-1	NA	TGCGCCAGCAGCCTAGCGGGGGTCGGTAAGAGCGCCCAGTTCTTC	CASSLAGVGKSAQFF
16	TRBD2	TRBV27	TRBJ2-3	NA	TGTGCCAGCAGTTCCCTAGCGGGGGGGCCGGGTGATACGCAGTATTTT	CASSSLAGGPGDTQYF
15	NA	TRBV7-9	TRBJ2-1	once	TGTGCCAGCAGCCCGATGGGGATAGAACAAGGTGAGCAGTTCTTC	CASSPMGIEQGEQFF
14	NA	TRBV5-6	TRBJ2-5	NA	TGTGCCAGCAGCTTGGATTGGGGCGAAGAGACCCAGTACTTC	CASSLDWGEETQYF
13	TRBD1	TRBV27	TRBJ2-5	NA	TGTGCCAGCAGTTCGACAGGGCGAGTCCCCCAGTACTTC	CASSSTGRVPQYF
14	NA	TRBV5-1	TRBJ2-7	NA	TGCGCCAGCAGCCAACACCCGCAGCTTGACGAGCAGTACTTC	CASSQHPQLDEQYF
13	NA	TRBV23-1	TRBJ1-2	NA	TGCGCCAGCACTGGTCGGGGTCTCGATGGCTACACCTTC	CASTGRGLDGYTF
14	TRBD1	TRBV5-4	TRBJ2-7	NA	TGTGCCAGCAGCTTGGGGGACAGAGCCTACGAGCAGTACTTC	CASSLGDRAYEQYF
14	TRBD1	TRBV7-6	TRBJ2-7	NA	TGTGCCAGCAGCCCCGGGACAGGGTTCTACGAGCAGTACTTC	CASSPGTGFYEQYF
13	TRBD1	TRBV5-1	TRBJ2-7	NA	TGCGCCAGCAGCTTCGACAGGGGCCACGAGCAGTACTTC	CASSFDRGHEQYF
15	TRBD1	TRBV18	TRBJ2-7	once	TGTGCCAGCTCACGGATTCAGGACAGGAACTACGAGCAGTACTTC	CASSRIQDRNYEQYF
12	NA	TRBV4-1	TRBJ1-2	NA	TGCGCCAGCAGCCAAGAGCGAGAAGGCTACACCTTC	CASSQEREGYTF
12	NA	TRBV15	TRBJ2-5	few	TGTGCCACCAGCGGGGGCCTGAGAGCCCAGTACTTC	CATSGGLRAQYF
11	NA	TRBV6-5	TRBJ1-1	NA	TGTGCCAGCAGTTGGGGCACTGAAGCTTTCTTT	CASSWGTEAFF
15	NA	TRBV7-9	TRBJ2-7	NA	TGTGCCAGCAGCTTCGGGGACTGGAGCTCCTACGAGCAGTACTTC	CASSFGDWSSYEQYF
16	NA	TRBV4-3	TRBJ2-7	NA	TGCGCCAGCAGCCAAGTGCCAGCGATGAGCTCCTACGAGCAGTACTTC	CASSQVPAMSSYEQYF
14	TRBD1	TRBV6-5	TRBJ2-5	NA	TGTGCCAGCAGTTACTCGGACAGGGGGGAGACCCAGTACTTC	CASSYSDRGETQYF
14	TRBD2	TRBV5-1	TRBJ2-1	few	TGCGCCAGCAGCCTGGGGAGGGACGGTAATGAGCAGTTCTTC	CASSLGRDGNEQFF
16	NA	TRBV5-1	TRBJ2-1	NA	TGCGCCAGCAGCCTATACAGGGCGAGCTCCTACAATGAGCAGTTCTTC	CASSLYRASSYNEQFF
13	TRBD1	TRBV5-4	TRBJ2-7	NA	TGTGCCAGCAGCTACGACAGGGGCTACGAGCAGTACTTC	CASSYDRGYEQYF
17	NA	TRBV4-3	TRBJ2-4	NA	TGCGCCAGCAGCCAAGCTACGGGGGTCCCGGCCAAAAACATTCAGTACTTC	CASSQATGVPAKNIQYF
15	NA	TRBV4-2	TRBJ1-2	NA	TGTGCCAGCAGCCAAGAGGGCACAGGCGGGTATGGCTACACCTTC	CASSQEGTGGYGYTF
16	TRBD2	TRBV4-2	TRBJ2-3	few	TGTGCCAGCAGCCAAGATCTGGCGGGGGGTGCAGATACGCAGTATTTT	CASSQDLAGGADTQYF
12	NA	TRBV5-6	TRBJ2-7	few	TGTGCCAGCAGCTCCCTCTCCTACGAGCAGTACTTC	CASSSLSYEQYF
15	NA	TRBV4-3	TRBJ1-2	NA	TGCGCCAGCAGCCAGGATGGTTGGGGGCCCTTCGGCTACACCTTC	CASSQDGWGPFGYTF
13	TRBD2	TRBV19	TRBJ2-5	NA	TGTGCCAGTAGTCCGGGACTAGACAAGACCCAGTACTTC	CASSPGLDKTQYF
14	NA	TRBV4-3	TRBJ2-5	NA	TGCGCCAGCAGCCAAGATACGGCTCAAGAGACCCAGTACTTC	CASSQDTAQETQYF
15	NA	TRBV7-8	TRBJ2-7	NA	TGTGCCAGCAGCTTATCAGGGGGCGGGGGCTACGAGCAGTACTTC	CASSLSGGGGYEQYF
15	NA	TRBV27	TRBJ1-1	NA	TGTGCCAGCAGTTTATTTGGTGGGTCAGGTCATGAAGCTTTCTTT	CASSLFGGSGHEAFF
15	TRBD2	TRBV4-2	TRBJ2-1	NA	TGTGCCAGCAGCCAAGAGGAGGGACTAAGCAATGAGCAGTTCTTC	CASSQEEGLSNEQFF
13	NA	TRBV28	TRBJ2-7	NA	TGTGCCAGCACGGGGGACCGCTACTACGAGCAGTACTTC	CASTGDRYYEQYF
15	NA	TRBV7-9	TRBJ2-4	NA	TGTGCCAGCAGTGGGGAGTCCCTAGCCAAAAACATTCAGTACTTC	CASSGESLAKNIQYF
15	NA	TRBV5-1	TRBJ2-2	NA	TGCGCCAGCAGCCCCAGAGACACAAACACCGGGGAGCTGTTTTTT	CASSPRDTNTGELFF
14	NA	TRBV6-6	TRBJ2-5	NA	TGTGCCAGCAGTGGTCAGGGGTTCGAAGAGACCCAGTACTTC	CASSGQGFEETQYF
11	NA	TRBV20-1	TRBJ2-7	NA	TGCAGTGCTCTTAACTCCTACGAGCAGTACTTC	CSALNSYEQYF
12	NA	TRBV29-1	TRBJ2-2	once	TGCAGCGTTGTCCCGATCACCGGGGAGCTGTTTTTT	CSVVPITGELFF
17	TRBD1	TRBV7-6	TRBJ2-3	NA	TGTGCCAGCAGCGGGAAGACAGGGGGCTTAACATTGGATACGCAGTATTTT	CASSGKTGGLTLDTQYF
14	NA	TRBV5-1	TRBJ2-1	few	TGCGCCAGCAGCTTGGTCGAGTGGAACAATGAGCAGTTCTTC	CASSLVEWNNEQFF
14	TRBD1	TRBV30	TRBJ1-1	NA	TGTGCCTGTCCAGGGGGGAGATCGAACACTGAAGCTTTCTTT	CACPGGRSNTEAFF
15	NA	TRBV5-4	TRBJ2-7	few	TGTGCCAGCCAGCATGGGCAGGGGTTCCTCTACGAGCAGTACTTC	CASQHGQGFLYEQYF
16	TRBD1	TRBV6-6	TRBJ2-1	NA	TGTGCCAGCAGTTACCCCGACAGGGGAACCTACAATGAGCAGTTCTTC	CASSYPDRGTYNEQFF
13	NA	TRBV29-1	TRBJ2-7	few	TGCAGCGTTGAAGATCAGGCGACCTACGAGCAGTACTTC	CSVEDQATYEQYF
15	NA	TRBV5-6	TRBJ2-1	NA	TGTGCCAGCAGCCCGGGACAAAACTCCTACAATGAGCAGTTCTTC	CASSPGQNSYNEQFF
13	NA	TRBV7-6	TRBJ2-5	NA	TGTGCCAGCAGCTTAGTTCCGCAAGAGACCCAGTACTTC	CASSLVPQETQYF